This TCR beta chain is drawn from a study of vaccination and CD4 T cells after COVID-19. This sample's treatment: approximately nine-day PBMC culture with coronavirus spike peptide pools or control peptides (ViraFEST assay). The cultures had half their medium swapped for fresh IL-2 medium on days 3 and 7. The CDR3 totals 14 residues. Germline V gene lookup returns CDR1 MNHNS and CDR2 SASEGT. V shed 6 bases and J 6 bases; nucleotides not matched to a gene: 9. The Oncomine TCR Beta short-read assay was applied to DNA of cultured CD4+ T cells. TCRdb passed the PCR reads through MiXCR, listing each CDR3 protein once. The sample holds about 21,000 distinct CDR3 sequences, 40% seen once. This clonotype was detected once. As yet, its antigen is unknown.

Sequencing was performed on CD4+ T cells from blood, cultured in vitro, taken after SARS-CoV-2 vaccination. The chain recombines TRBV6-1 with TRBJ2-7, with 9 positions matching TRBD1. The TCR comes from a human donor who had recovered from COVID-19. The CDR3 coding sequence is TGTGCCAGCAGGTGGGACAGGGTTTCCCTCGAGCAGTACTTC. Its translation: CASRWDRVSLEQYF.